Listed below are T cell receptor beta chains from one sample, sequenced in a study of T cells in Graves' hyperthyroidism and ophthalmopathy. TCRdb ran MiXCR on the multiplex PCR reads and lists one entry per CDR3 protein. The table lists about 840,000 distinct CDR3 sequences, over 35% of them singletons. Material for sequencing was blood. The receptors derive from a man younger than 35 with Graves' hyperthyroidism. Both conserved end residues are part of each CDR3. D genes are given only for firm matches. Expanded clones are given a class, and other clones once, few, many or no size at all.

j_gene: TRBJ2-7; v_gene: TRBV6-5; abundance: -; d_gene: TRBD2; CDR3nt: TGTGCCAGCAGTTACTCCACTAGCGGAGACGAGCAGTACTTC; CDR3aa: CASSYSTSGDEQYF
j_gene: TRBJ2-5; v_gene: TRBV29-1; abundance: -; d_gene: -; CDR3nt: TGCAGCGTTGAGGGGGCCCTCTCCGAGGCCCAGTACTTC; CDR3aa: CSVEGALSEAQYF
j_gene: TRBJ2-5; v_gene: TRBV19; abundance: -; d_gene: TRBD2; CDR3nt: TGTGCCAGTAGTATAATAGGTAGCGGGGAGACCCAGTACTTC; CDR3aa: CASSIIGSGETQYF
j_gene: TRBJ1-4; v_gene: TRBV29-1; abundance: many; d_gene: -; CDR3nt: TGCAGCGTCCTCTCGGAGGGACGAGAAAAACTGTTTTTT; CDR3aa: CSVLSEGREKLFF
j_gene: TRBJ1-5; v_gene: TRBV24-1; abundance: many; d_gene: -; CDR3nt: TGTGCCACCAGTGGGGGAAGGGGTTACAATCAGCCCCAGCATTTT; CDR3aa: CATSGGRGYNQPQHF
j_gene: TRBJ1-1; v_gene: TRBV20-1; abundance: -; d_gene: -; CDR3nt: TGCAGTGCCCCCAGGAGCGGGGCTGAAGCTTTCTTT; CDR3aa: CSAPRSGAEAFF
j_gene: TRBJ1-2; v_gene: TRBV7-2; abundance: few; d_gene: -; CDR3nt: TGTGCCAGCAGCTTCACAGGGAGGGATGGCTACACCTTC; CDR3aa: CASSFTGRDGYTF
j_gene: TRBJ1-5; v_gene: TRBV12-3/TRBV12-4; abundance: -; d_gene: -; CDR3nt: TGTGCCAGCAGTTTGTTGCGGGGAGGGAATCAGCCCCAGCATTTT; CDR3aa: CASSLLRGGNQPQHF
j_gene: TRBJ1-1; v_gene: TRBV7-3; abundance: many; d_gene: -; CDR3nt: TGTGCCAGCAGCCTATGGACGCCTGAAGCTTTCTTT; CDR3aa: CASSLWTPEAFF
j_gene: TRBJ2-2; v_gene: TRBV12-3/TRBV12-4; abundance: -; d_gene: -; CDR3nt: TGTGCCAGCAGTCCAACGGGACACTCGAACACCGGGGAGCTGTTTTTT; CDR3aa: CASSPTGHSNTGELFF
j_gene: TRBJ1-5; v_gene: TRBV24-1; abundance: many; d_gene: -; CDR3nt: TGTGCCACCAGTGATTACAGGGTTATCCGGCCTCAGCCCCAGCATTTT; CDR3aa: CATSDYRVIRPQPQHF
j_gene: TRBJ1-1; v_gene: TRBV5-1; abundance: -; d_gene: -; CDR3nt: TGCGCCAGCAGCTGGGGGGGGCAGAACACTGAAGCTTTCTTT; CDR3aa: CASSWGGQNTEAFF
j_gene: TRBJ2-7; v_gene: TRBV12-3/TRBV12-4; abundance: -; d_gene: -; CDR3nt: TGTGCCAGCAGTTTTGGGCTTCCGGGTGAGCAGTACTTC; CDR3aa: CASSFGLPGEQYF
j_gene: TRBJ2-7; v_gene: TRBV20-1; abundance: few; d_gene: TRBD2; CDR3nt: TGCAGTGCTAGAGAAGGGAGGACTAGAGACTACGAGCAGTACTTC; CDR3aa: CSAREGRTRDYEQYF
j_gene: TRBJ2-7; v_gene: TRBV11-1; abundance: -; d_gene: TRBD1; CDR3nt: TGTGCCTGGAGGGGGACAGGAGCCTACGAGCAGTACTTC; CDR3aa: CAWRGTGAYEQYF
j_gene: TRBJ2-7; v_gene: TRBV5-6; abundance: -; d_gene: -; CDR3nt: TGTGCCAGCAGCAATGGGACATCAGACTACGAGCAGTACTTC; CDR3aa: CASSNGTSDYEQYF
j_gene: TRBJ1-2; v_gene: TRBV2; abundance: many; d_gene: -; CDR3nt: TGTGCCAGCAGTGAACGGGGGTACTATGGCTACACCTTC; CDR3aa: CASSERGYYGYTF
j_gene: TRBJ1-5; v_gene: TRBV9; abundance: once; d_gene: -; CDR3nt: TGTGCCAGCAGCGTAGAGGGGGAGGACGGCAATCAGCCCCAGCATTTT; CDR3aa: CASSVEGEDGNQPQHF
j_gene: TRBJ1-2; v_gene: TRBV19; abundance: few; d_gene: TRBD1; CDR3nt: TGTGCCAGTAGTATAGATCGGGACAGGGCCGGCTACACCTTC; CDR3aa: CASSIDRDRAGYTF
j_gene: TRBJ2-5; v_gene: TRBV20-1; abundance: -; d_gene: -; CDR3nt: TGCAGTGTCCCACAGGGCCTCGATCAGCCCCAGTACTTC; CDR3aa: CSVPQGLDQPQYF
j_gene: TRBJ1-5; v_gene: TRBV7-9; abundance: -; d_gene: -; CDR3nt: TGTGCCAGCAGTCCCCTTTGGTGGCCCCAGCATTTT; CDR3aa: CASSPLWWPQHF
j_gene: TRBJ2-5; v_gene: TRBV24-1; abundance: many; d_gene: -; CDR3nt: TGTGCCACCAGTGATGGGAGACCGAGCCAAGAGACCCAGTACTTC; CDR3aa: CATSDGRPSQETQYF
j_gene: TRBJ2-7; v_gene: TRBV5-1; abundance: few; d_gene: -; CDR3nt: TGCGCCAGCAGTCGTGGACCCGGACAGCCGACCTACGAGCAGTACTTC; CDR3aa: CASSRGPGQPTYEQYF
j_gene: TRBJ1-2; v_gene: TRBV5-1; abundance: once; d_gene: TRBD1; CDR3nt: TGCGCCAGCAGCCCAAGTTCAGGGGGCAACTATGGCTACACCTTC; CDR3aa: CASSPSSGGNYGYTF
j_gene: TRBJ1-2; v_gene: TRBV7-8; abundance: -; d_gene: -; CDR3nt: TGTGCCAGCAGCTCCCCGACAGTTACAGCTAACTATGGCTACACCTTC; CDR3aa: CASSSPTVTANYGYTF